This TCR beta chain comes out of a study of Ad26.COV2.S vaccination and SARS-CoV-2 variants. Germline loops: CDR1 MNHNY, CDR2 SVGAGI (reference sequence). The CDR3 loop spans 15 amino acids. Deletions cut 5 bases from V and 2 bases from J, with 13 bases between. Produced via immunoSEQ multiplex PCR; TCRdb's table is partial and in-frame only. The sample records some 640,000 clones, roughly 90% being singletons. Sample treatment: some 20 received Ad26.COV2.S at low or high dose, single or two shots; about 5 received placebo; per-sample allocation not given. Day 63 after the first injection of vaccine or placebo was the sampling time.

The V and J genes are TRBV6-6 and TRBJ1-3, with D possibly being TRBD1 (5 bases). This receptor was obtained from a person aged 18-60 years who received the Ad26.COV2.S COVID-19 vaccine or a placebo. The sample was peripheral blood, taken in a trial of Ad26.COV2.S vaccine versus placebo. The CDR3 loop reads CASSRDRSPGNTIYF. The CDR3 nucleotides are TGTGCCAGCAGTAGGGACCGTAGTCCTGGAAACACCATATATTTT.